This T cell receptor beta chain was identified during a study of read filtering for tumor transcriptome and immune sequencing. Background on the study: After DNase treatment, RNA was made into whole-transcriptome libraries.

The CDR3 length is 18 residues. Germline CDR1 and CDR2: SGHVS and FNYEAQ. The library was built from roughly 400 ng RNA with molecular barcoded adaptors for alpha/delta and beta/gamma chains. Via MiXCR, TCRdb re-called the reads, giving one row per CDR3 protein. The sample shows about 22,000 distinct CDR3 sequences, roughly 15% of them seen only once. As for this clonotype: Antigen unknown. With a far larger clone one base away, a read error is the likely cause.

Study-level findings and limits: Without single-read clonotypes, shared clonotype proportions correlated more between IR-seq and RNA-seq.

Sequenced input: a population of CD138-negative cells sorted from bone marrow. The chain uses TRBV7-6 and TRBJ2-1, with 14 nucleotides matching TRBD2. The TCR was taken from a donor at least 40 years old with multiple myeloma. CDR3 loop: CASSATGTSGSSYNEQSF. The CDR3 nucleotides are TGTGCCAGCAGCGCCACCGGGACTAGCGGGAGTTCCTACAATGAGCAGTCCTTC.